This is a list of T cell receptor beta chains from one sample in a study of blood T cell repertoires in COVID-19. Generated by immunoSEQ multiplex PCR, the TCRdb table keeps only in-frame clones and is missing some. The sample shows 250,000 to 300,000 clones, about 90% of them seen only once. Material: peripheral blood. These receptors all stem from a woman aged 25 to 39 with COVID-19, enrolled during active disease. Each CDR3 is given with its conserved first and last residue. A D gene is named only where the DNA matches it firmly. Expanded clones get a size class; other rows say once, few or many, or leave the size out.

d_call j_call v_call clone_size cdr3_nt cdr3_aa
TRBD2 TRBJ2-3 TRBV5-1 - TGCGCCAGCGCGAGCGGGGGCCCCGATACGCAGTATTTT CASASGGPDTQYF
TRBD2 TRBJ2-7 TRBV7-9 - TGTGCCAGCAGCTTGAGGCTAGCGGGGGAACCCTACGAGCAGTACTTC CASSLRLAGEPYEQYF
- TRBJ2-7 TRBV4-1 - TGCGCCAGCAGCCTGTCTGGGGCACCCCACGAGCAGTACTTC CASSLSGAPHEQYF
- TRBJ1-5 TRBV28 - TGTGCCAGCAGTCCCTATGAACCCCGGGACACAAGCATTTACTATCAGCCCCAGCATTTT CASSPYEPRDTSIYYQPQHF
- TRBJ1-2 TRBV4-1 - TGCGCCAGCAGCCAAGCGTTGGGGGGTTATGGCTACACCTTC CASSQALGGYGYTF
TRBD2 TRBJ2-2 TRBV19 - TGTGCCAGTAGTGCGACTAGCGGGGGGGTGAACACCGGGGAGCTGTTTTTT CASSATSGGVNTGELFF
- TRBJ2-7 TRBV14 - TGTGCCAGCAGCCTAACAGGGCTGGAGCAGTACTTC CASSLTGLEQYF
- TRBJ2-5 TRBV7-8 - TGTGCCAGCAGCTTACGGCGAGGCCAAGAGACCCAGTACTTC CASSLRRGQETQYF
TRBD1 TRBJ1-4 TRBV27 once TGTGCCAGCAGTTCCACAGGGGGCGGATGGGAAAAACTGTTTTTT CASSSTGGGWEKLFF
- TRBJ2-5 TRBV5-4 - TGTGCCAGCAGCTTAGAGGGTCTAGGGCAAGAGACCCAGTACTTC CASSLEGLGQETQYF
TRBD2 TRBJ2-5 TRBV29-1 - TGCAGCGCGGGACTAGCGGGGGCTGGGGGGACCCAGTACTTC CSAGLAGAGGTQYF
- TRBJ2-2 TRBV6-6 - TGTGCCAGCAGTTACTCCCCAGGAGAGCTGTTTTTT CASSYSPGELFF
TRBD1 TRBJ2-7 TRBV14 - TGTGCCAGCAGCCCCGGGACAGCCTACGAGCAGTACTTC CASSPGTAYEQYF
TRBD1 TRBJ2-7 TRBV19 - TGTGCCAGTAGCCCAGGACAGGTTGGGGGCGAGCAGTACTTC CASSPGQVGGEQYF
- TRBJ1-6 TRBV19 - TGTGCCAGTAGTATGTCTTTTCCGCCCCTCCACTTT CASSMSFPPLHF
TRBD1 TRBJ1-6 TRBV28 - TGTGCCAGCAGTTTCGGGACAGGGCATTCACCCCTCCACTTT CASSFGTGHSPLHF
TRBD1 TRBJ2-2 TRBV13 - TGTGCCAGCGCCTCCCCGGGACAGGATGGCGGGGAGCTGTTTTTT CASASPGQDGGELFF
TRBD1 TRBJ2-3 TRBV19 - TGTGCCAGTACCGGGACAGCCACAGATACGCAGTATTTT CASTGTATDTQYF
- TRBJ1-6 TRBV2 few TGTGCCAGCAGTGAAGGAGGGCGCCAGAGCTCCTATAATTCACCCCTCCACTTT CASSEGGRQSSYNSPLHF
TRBD1 TRBJ2-2 TRBV19 - TGTGCCAGTAACATAGGGGGCCGCGGCACCGGGGAGCTGTTTTTT CASNIGGRGTGELFF
- TRBJ2-5 TRBV4-2 - TGTGCCAGCAGCCAAGAAGGTGAAGCAGGGGATGGTGAGACCCAGTACTTC CASSQEGEAGDGETQYF
- TRBJ1-4 TRBV4-1 once TGCGCCAGCAGCCAAGAGCCTACCATCGTCGAAAAACTGTTTTTT CASSQEPTIVEKLFF
- TRBJ1-2 TRBV6-6 - TGTGCCAGCAGTTACGGGGGCAGGGCTATTTTC CASSYGGRAIF
TRBD1 TRBJ1-2 TRBV2 - TGTGCCATCGGACAGGGGAACTATGGCTACACCTTC CAIGQGNYGYTF
TRBD1 TRBJ1-2 TRBV18 - TGTGCCAGCTCAGCCTGGACAGGGAACTATGGCTACACCTTC CASSAWTGNYGYTF
TRBD2 TRBJ2-3 TRBV5-1 - TGCGCCAGCAGCTATCCGGGGGCGGCTAGCGGGGGGAACAACCCCCAAAGCACAGATACGCAGTATTTT CASSYPGAASGGNNPQSTDTQYF
TRBD2 TRBJ2-1 TRBV2 - TGTGCCAGCAGTGACGGCGGGGGGGCCTCCAGTTCGGAGCAGTTCTTC CASSDGGGASSSEQFF
TRBD1 TRBJ2-7 TRBV6-1 - TGTGCCAGCAGTGAAGAAGGGACAGGGAACTACGAGCAGTACTTC CASSEEGTGNYEQYF
- TRBJ1-2 TRBV5-1 - TGCGCCAGCAGCTTCCGAGGAAATGGCTACACCTTC CASSFRGNGYTF
TRBD2 TRBJ2-1 TRBV11-2 - TGTGCCAGCAGCTTTACAGCGGGGGACTCCTACAATGAGCAGTTCTTC CASSFTAGDSYNEQFF
TRBD2 TRBJ2-5 TRBV10-3 - TGTGCCATCAGTAGCGGGGGGGGTACGAAGACCCAGTACTTC CAISSGGGTKTQYF
TRBD1 TRBJ2-1 TRBV5-4 - TGTGCCAGCAGCTTCAAAGGGGGCGAGGAGCAGTTCTTC CASSFKGGEEQFF
- TRBJ2-2 TRBV10-2 - TGCGCCAGCAGATCCGACCGCGAGGGGGCCGGGGAGCTGTTTTTT CASRSDREGAGELFF
- TRBJ2-7 TRBV7-2 - TGTGCCAGCAGCCCACGTGGGGGGGCGGGGCACTACGAGCAGTACTTC CASSPRGGAGHYEQYF
- TRBJ1-5 TRBV6-5 - TGTGCCAGCAGCTTCCCATTAGATAACAATCAGCCCCAGCATTTT CASSFPLDNNQPQHF
- TRBJ2-7 TRBV4-1 - TGCGCCAGCAGCCAACTTACAGGCTCCAGGGAGCAGTACTTC CASSQLTGSREQYF
- TRBJ1-2 TRBV6-6 - TGTGCCAGCAGTCCCGGAGGAAACTATGGCTACACCTTC CASSPGGNYGYTF
TRBD1 TRBJ1-4 TRBV18 - TGTGCCAGCTCACCAGTCCCGGGACAGGTTTATAATGAAAAACTGTTTTTT CASSPVPGQVYNEKLFF
- TRBJ2-3 TRBV19 - TGTGCCAGTAGTCCCACATCTACAGATACGCAGTATTTT CASSPTSTDTQYF
TRBD1 TRBJ1-6 TRBV7-9 - TGTGCCAGCAGCCCCGGGACAGGGCTGGGCTCACCCCTCCACTTT CASSPGTGLGSPLHF
- TRBJ1-1 TRBV18 - TGTGCCAGCTCACCACTTTCGGGGGATGAAGCTTTCTTT CASSPLSGDEAFF
TRBD1 TRBJ1-2 TRBV7-9 - TGTGCCAGCAGCTTAGGGACAGGGGGCGAGAGTGGCTACACCTTC CASSLGTGGESGYTF
- TRBJ2-7 TRBV6-2/TRBV6-3 - TGTGCCAGCAGTTACTCGACATCTGAGCAGTACTTC CASSYSTSEQYF
TRBD2 TRBJ2-1 TRBV28 - TGTGCCAGCAGGGGGCGGGGGAGCAATGAGCAGTTCTTC CASRGRGSNEQFF
- TRBJ1-1 TRBV6-5 - TGTGCCAGCATCGCGACGGGGGGCAACACTGAAGCTTTCTTT CASIATGGNTEAFF
TRBD1 TRBJ2-7 TRBV10-2 - TGCGCCAGCAGCTCGACAGGGAACGAGCAGTACTTC CASSSTGNEQYF
TRBD1 TRBJ2-1 TRBV6-2/TRBV6-3 - TGTGCCAGCAGTTTAGGACAGGAAGCAAACAATGAGCAGTTCTTC CASSLGQEANNEQFF
- TRBJ1-3 TRBV4-2 once TGTGCCAGCAGCTTAAAGGCAGGGCACAACTCTGGAAACACCATATATTTT CASSLKAGHNSGNTIYF
TRBD1 TRBJ1-1 TRBV5-5 - TGTGCCAGCAGCTGGGGACAGGGTAACACTGAAGCTTTCTTT CASSWGQGNTEAFF
- TRBJ2-5 TRBV19 - TGTGCCAGTAGTTCCCGACCGAGGCAAGAGACCCAGTACTTC CASSSRPRQETQYF
- TRBJ2-7 TRBV4-1 - TGCGCCAGCAGTGTCCACTCTGCATCCCTCTACGAGCAGTACTTC CASSVHSASLYEQYF
TRBD1 TRBJ1-1 TRBV7-9 - TGTGCCAGCAGCTCCGGCATGGACAGGGCGGGATTGAACACTGAAGCTTTCTTT CASSSGMDRAGLNTEAFF
- TRBJ1-1 TRBV13 - TGTGCCAGCAGCGCAGCGACAGCCAACACTGAAGCTTTCTTT CASSAATANTEAFF
- TRBJ2-2 TRBV6-1 - TGTGCCAGCAGTGAAGGGTCAGGTAGGACCGGGGAGCTGTTTTTT CASSEGSGRTGELFF
TRBD2 TRBJ2-3 TRBV7-9 few TGTGCCAGCAGCTTAGGCGGGGGGTACACAGATACGCAGTATTTT CASSLGGGYTDTQYF
TRBD2 TRBJ2-3 TRBV14 - TGTGCCAGCAGCCTACCAGGACTAGCGGGGGCCACTATAGATACGCAGTATTTT CASSLPGLAGATIDTQYF
TRBD1 TRBJ1-2 TRBV5-1 - TGCGCCAGCAGCTCGGGACAGGGAGGGTTTGGCTACACCTTC CASSSGQGGFGYTF
- TRBJ2-5 TRBV29-1 - TGCAGCGTTGTCGACCAAGAGACCCAGTACTTC CSVVDQETQYF
TRBD1 TRBJ2-2 TRBV7-9 - TGTGCCAGCAGCCCTACCGGGACAGGGGGCCGGGAGCTGTTTTTT CASSPTGTGGRELFF
TRBD1 TRBJ2-7 TRBV19 - TGTGCCAGTAGTGGTCGGGACAGGGGCTACGAGCAGTACTTC CASSGRDRGYEQYF